Listed below are T cell receptor beta chains from one sample, sequenced in a study of T cells after yellow fever vaccination. TCRdb re-called the 5' RACE reads with MiXCR, one entry per CDR3 protein. The table shows approximately 250,000 distinct CDR3 sequences, with approximately 6.3% occurring only once. The source material was CD4+ T cells sorted from PBMCs, sampled on the day of the yellow fever booster vaccination. The receptors come from a man aged 25-45 years who received the YFV17D yellow fever vaccine. Both conserved end residues are part of each CDR3. Fields, in order: clone size, J gene, D gene, V gene, CDR3 DNA, CDR3 protein. A D gene is named only where the DNA matches it firmly. Clone size is not always given. Where it is, it says once, few, many or a class for expanded clones.

NA | TRBJ2-5 | TRBD2 | TRBV5-4 | TGTGCCAGCAGCTTGGTGGGACTAGCAAGAGAGACCCAGTACTTC | CASSLVGLARETQYF
few | TRBJ2-2 | TRBD2 | TRBV10-3 | TGTGCCATCAGTGAGGGAGCGGGAGGGCCCTACACCGGGGAGCTGTTTTTT | CAISEGAGGPYTGELFF
once | TRBJ2-2 | NA | TRBV11-2 | TGTGCCAGCAGCCGTAGGATCACCGGGGAGCTGTTTTTT | CASSRRITGELFF
many | TRBJ2-3 | NA | TRBV3-1 | TGTGCCAGCAGCCAAGATAGTTATAGGGGTACGCAGTATTTT | CASSQDSYRGTQYF
NA | TRBJ2-1 | TRBD2 | TRBV10-3 | TGTGCCATCAGTGAGGGTGGCGGGAGGGCCCATGAGCAGTTCTTC | CAISEGGGRAHEQFF
many | TRBJ2-5 | TRBD2 | TRBV20-1 | TGCAGTGCTAGAGTAGCGGGAGGAGGCGGAGAGACCCAGTACTTC | CSARVAGGGGETQYF
many | TRBJ2-3 | TRBD2 | TRBV6-2/TRBV6-3 | TGTGCCAGCACCCTGCCGGGCACTAGCGGCAGAAATACGCAGTATTTT | CASTLPGTSGRNTQYF
NA | TRBJ2-1 | NA | TRBV5-1 | TGCGCCAGCACTTCAACCGGGAGCTCGAACAATGAGCAGTTCTTC | CASTSTGSSNNEQFF
many | TRBJ2-7 | NA | TRBV18 | TGTGCCAGCTCACCATCAAACTCCTACGAGCAGTACTTC | CASSPSNSYEQYF
many | TRBJ2-3 | NA | TRBV12-3/TRBV12-4 | TGTGCCAGCAGGGGCCTCAGTGGGGGCACAGATACGCAGTATTTT | CASRGLSGGTDTQYF
many | TRBJ2-5 | TRBD2 | TRBV7-3 | TGTGCCAGCAGCCGGGGGAGGGAAGAGACCCAGTACTTC | CASSRGREETQYF
many | TRBJ2-5 | NA | TRBV2 | TGTGCCAGCCTGCAGGAGATCCTTCAAGAGACCCAGTACTTC | CASLQEILQETQYF
few | TRBJ1-1 | NA | TRBV7-8 | TGTGCCAGCAGCCCCCCCCCAGGGGTCGACACTGAAGCTTTCTTT | CASSPPPGVDTEAFF
NA | TRBJ1-6 | TRBD1 | TRBV28 | TGTGCCAGCAGACCGGGACAGGGCGTGAATTCACCCCTCCACTTT | CASRPGQGVNSPLHF
NA | TRBJ1-5 | NA | TRBV7-2 | TGTGCCAGCAGCTTAGTGGCGGGTGAGCCCCAGCATTTT | CASSLVAGEPQHF
many | TRBJ2-2 | NA | TRBV7-9 | TGTGCCAGCAGCTTAGAAGGAGGGACGGCCGGGGAGCTGTTTTTT | CASSLEGGTAGELFF
NA | TRBJ2-7 | TRBD1 | TRBV3-1 | TGTGCCAGCAGCCCTACAGGGGGCGAGCAGTACTTC | CASSPTGGEQYF
many | TRBJ2-3 | NA | TRBV7-3 | TGTGCCAGCAGCCGCAGGGGGGCGGGGGTCACAGATACGCAGTATTTT | CASSRRGAGVTDTQYF
few | TRBJ2-3 | NA | TRBV24-1 | TGTGCCACCAGTGAGGGCGTAGTCACAGATACGCAGTATTTT | CATSEGVVTDTQYF
many | TRBJ1-2 | TRBD1 | TRBV27 | TGTGCCAGCAGTACAGGGGGCTTTGGCTACACCTTC | CASSTGGFGYTF
few | TRBJ2-7 | TRBD1 | TRBV29-1 | TGCAGCGTTGATACAGGGGGTGGCTACGAGCAGTACTTC | CSVDTGGGYEQYF
NA | TRBJ2-5 | TRBD1 | TRBV19 | TGTGCCAGTAGTATAGGCCGGCGAGGGGGCGTTATAGGAGAGACCCAGTACTTC | CASSIGRRGGVIGETQYF
few | TRBJ2-7 | NA | TRBV12-3/TRBV12-4 | TGTGCCAGCAGGCCCGACAGCTACGAGCAGTACTTC | CASRPDSYEQYF
few | TRBJ2-1 | NA | TRBV5-4 | TGTGCCATGGTCCTGGGGGGAACTGTAAATGAGCAGTTCTTC | CAMVLGGTVNEQFF
NA | TRBJ2-1 | TRBD2 | TRBV20-1 | TGCAGTGCTAGAGAGGGACTAGCCCTTAACAATGAGCAGTTCTTC | CSAREGLALNNEQFF
many | TRBJ2-1 | TRBD2 | TRBV11-3 | TGTGCCAGCAGCCTCAAAAGCGGGACCGGGCTGAATGAGCAGTTCTTC | CASSLKSGTGLNEQFF
many | TRBJ1-1 | NA | TRBV29-1 | TGCAGCGTTCAAGCTGTCACACTTATATTT | CSVQAVTLIF
many | TRBJ2-5 | NA | TRBV7-2 | TGTGCCAGCAGCTTAGTTAGCTCGGAGACCCAGTACTTC | CASSLVSSETQYF
many | TRBJ2-7 | NA | TRBV5-1 | TGCGCCAGCAGCTTGACTCGCTACGAGCAGTACTTC | CASSLTRYEQYF
NA | TRBJ1-1 | NA | TRBV7-2 | TGTGCCAGCTCTCCAGTATCCCGGACAGATGAAGCTTTCTTT | CASSPVSRTDEAFF
NA | TRBJ2-7 | NA | TRBV7-2 | TGTGCCAGCAGCTTACATCGGGAACTCTCCTACGAGCAGTACTTC | CASSLHRELSYEQYF